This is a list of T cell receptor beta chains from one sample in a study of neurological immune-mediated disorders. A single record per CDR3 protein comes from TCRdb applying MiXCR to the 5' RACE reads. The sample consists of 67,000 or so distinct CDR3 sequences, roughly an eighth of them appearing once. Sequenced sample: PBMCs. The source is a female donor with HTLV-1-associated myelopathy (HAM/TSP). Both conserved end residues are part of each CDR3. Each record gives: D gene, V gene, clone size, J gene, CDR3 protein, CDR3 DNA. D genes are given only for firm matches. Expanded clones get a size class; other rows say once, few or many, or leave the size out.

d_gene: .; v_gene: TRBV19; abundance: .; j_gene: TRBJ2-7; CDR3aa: CASSVRPTHEQYF; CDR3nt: TGTGCCAGTAGTGTGCGACCTACGCACGAGCAGTACTTC
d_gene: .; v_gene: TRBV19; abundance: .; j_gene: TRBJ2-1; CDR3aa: CASSNAQGIDQFF; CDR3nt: TGTGCCAGTAGTAATGCCCAGGGGATCGATCAGTTCTTC
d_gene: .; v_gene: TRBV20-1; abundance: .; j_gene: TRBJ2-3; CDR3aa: CSARQSTDTQYF; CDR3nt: TGCAGTGCTAGACAGAGCACAGATACGCAGTATTTT
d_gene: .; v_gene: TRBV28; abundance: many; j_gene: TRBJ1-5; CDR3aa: CASSLGQNQPQHF; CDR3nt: TGTGCCAGCAGTTTAGGGCAGAATCAGCCCCAGCATTTT
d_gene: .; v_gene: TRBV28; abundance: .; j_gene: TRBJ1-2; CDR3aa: CASSLFTGYGYTF; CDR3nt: TGTGCCAGCAGTCTATTTACAGGGTACGGCTACACCTTC
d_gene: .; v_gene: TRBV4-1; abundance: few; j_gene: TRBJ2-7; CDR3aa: CASSQDSTYEQYF; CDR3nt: TGCGCCAGCAGCCAAGATAGCACCTACGAGCAGTACTTC
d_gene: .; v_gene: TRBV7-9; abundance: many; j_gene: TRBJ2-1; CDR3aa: CASSLAVGGEQFF; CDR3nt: TGTGCCAGCAGCTTAGCGGTAGGTGGTGAGCAGTTCTTC
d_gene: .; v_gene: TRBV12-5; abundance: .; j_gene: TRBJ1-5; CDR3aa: CASGSGGGTGQSQHF; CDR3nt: TGTGCTAGTGGTTCCGGGGGAGGAACCGGGCAGTCCCAGCATTTT
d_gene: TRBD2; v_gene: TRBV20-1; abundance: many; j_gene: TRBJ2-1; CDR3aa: CSAHKRGMGNEQFF; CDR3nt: TGCAGTGCTCATAAGCGGGGGATGGGCAATGAGCAGTTCTTC
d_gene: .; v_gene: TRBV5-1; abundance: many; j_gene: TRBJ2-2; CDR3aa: CASSLEVDTGELFF; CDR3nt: TGCGCCAGCAGCTTGGAGGTGGACACCGGGGAGCTGTTTTTT
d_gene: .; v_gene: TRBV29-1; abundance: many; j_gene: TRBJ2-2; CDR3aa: CSVGVRQTTGELFF; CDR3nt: TGCAGCGTTGGAGTGCGACAGACCACCGGGGAGCTGTTTTTT
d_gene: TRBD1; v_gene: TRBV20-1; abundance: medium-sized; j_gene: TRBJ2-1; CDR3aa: CSSRGLYNEQFF; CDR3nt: TGCAGTTCAAGGGGGCTATACAATGAGCAGTTCTTC
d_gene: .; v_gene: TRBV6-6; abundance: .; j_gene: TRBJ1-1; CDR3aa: CASSYPGGGTEAFF; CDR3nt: TGTGCCAGCAGTTACCCGGGCGGGGGCACTGAAGCTTTCTTT
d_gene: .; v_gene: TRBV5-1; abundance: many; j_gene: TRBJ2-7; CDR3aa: CASSVGPRTGTYEQYF; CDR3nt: TGCGCCAGCAGCGTGGGGCCCCGTACTGGAACCTACGAGCAGTACTTC
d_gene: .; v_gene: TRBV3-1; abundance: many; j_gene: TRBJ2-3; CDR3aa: CASSQEGPRGTDTQYF; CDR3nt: TGTGCCAGCAGCCAAGAGGGGCCTAGGGGAACAGATACGCAGTATTTT
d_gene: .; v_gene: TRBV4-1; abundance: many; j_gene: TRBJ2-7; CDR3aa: CASSQSLGGGPSYEQYF; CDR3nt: TGCGCCAGCAGCCAAAGCTTGGGAGGAGGACCCTCCTACGAGCAGTACTTC
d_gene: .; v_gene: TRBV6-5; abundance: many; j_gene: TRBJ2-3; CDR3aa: CASSYDHRDTQYF; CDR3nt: TGTGCCAGCAGTTACGACCATAGAGATACGCAGTATTTT
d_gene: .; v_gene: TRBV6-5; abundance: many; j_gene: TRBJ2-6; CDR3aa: CASSFRLDSLTGANVLTF; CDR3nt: TGTGCCAGCAGTTTTCGCTTGGACAGTTTAACTGGGGCCAACGTCCTGACTTTC
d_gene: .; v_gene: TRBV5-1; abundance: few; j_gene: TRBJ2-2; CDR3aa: CASSLAMVSTGELFF; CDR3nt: TGCGCCAGCAGCTTGGCTATGGTTTCCACCGGGGAGCTGTTTTTT
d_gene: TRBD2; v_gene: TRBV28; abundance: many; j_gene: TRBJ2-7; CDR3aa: CASRPPGGREQYF; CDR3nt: TGTGCCAGCAGGCCCCCGGGGGGGCGCGAGCAGTACTTC